The 27 T cell receptor beta chains below come from one sample, sequenced in a study of cytomegalovirus exposure and HLA in healthy donors. 60 Vbeta and 13 Jbeta primers were used in PCR. Sequencing used immunoSEQ multiplex PCR; TCRdb keeps in-frame clones, though not all of them. The sample includes about 120,000 clones, approximately 80% of them seen just once. The sequencing sample was made of PBMCs. The receptor set was obtained from a female donor in good health and CMV-seropositive.

The chain employs TRBV7-2 and TRBJ1-2; TRBD1 matches 8 bases. With 5 bases clipped from V and 3 bases from J, the junction kept 2 bases outside the gene matches. The CDR3 covers 13 residues. Germline V gene sequence: CDR1 SGHTA, CDR2 FQGNSA. The CDR3 coding sequence is TGTGCCAGCAGCGTGGACAGGGACTATGGCTACACCTTC. Protein product: CASSVDRDYGYTF.

The chain has TRBV2 and TRBJ2-1; 12 nucleotides line up with TRBD2. The germline V gene encodes CDR1 SNHLY and CDR2 FYNNEI. The CDR3 sequence is 14 residues long. V lost 10 bases, J lost 7 bases, and 8 bases stayed unmatched. The CDR3 loop is CATTSGGPGNEQFF. For the CDR3, the DNA is TGTGCCACTACTAGCGGGGGGCCAGGGAATGAGCAGTTCTTC.

The V gene is TRBV4-1, the J gene TRBJ1-1, with D unclear. Germline V gene sequence: CDR1 MGHRA, CDR2 YSYEKL. The length of the CDR3 is 13 residues. Trimming cost V 0 bases and J 10 bases, with 12 bases left between them. CDR3 loop: CASSQDTFVGAFF. The CDR3 DNA reads as TGCGCCAGCAGCCAAGATACGTTTGTCGGAGCTTTCTTT.

The chain joins TRBV19 to TRBJ1-1, with D hard to call. The V gene lost 5 bases and the J gene lost 7 bases, with 11 bases spanning the gap. The CDR3 is made up of 12 amino acids. Per the germline V gene, CDR1 is LNHDA and CDR2 is SQIVND (reference sequence). The CDR3 region is CASSPGVSEAFF. CDR3 bases: TGTGCCAGTAGTCCCGGTGTAAGTGAAGCTTTCTTT. Based on the CDR3 plus reference TRBV19 and TRBJ1-1, the full variable domain is DGGITQSPKYLFRKEGQNVTLSCEQNLNHDAMYWYRQDPGQGLRLIYYSQIVNDFQKGDIAEGYSVSREKKESFPLTVTSAQKNPTAFYLCASSPGVSEAFFGQGTRLTVV.

V gene TRBV4-3 combines with J gene TRBJ2-7, with D perhaps matching TRBD1 (5 bases). CDR1 is LGHNA, CDR2 YSLEER, per germline. This CDR3 comprises 14 residues. V was pared by 1 base and J by 1 base, with 8 bases between. This CDR3 is CASSQADTSYEQYF. The CDR3 nucleotides read TGCGCCAGCAGCCAAGCGGACACTTCCTACGAGCAGTACTTC.

With regard to this clone: Other DNA sequences in this specimen translate into the identical CDR3. CDR3 sequence (DNA): TGTGCCAGTTCAACACCAGAAAACACTGAAGCTTTCTTT. It codes for CASSTPENTEAFF. J is TRBJ1-1 and V is TRBV6-6, with D uncertain. The CDR3 has 13 residues. Germline CDR1 reads MNHNY; CDR2 reads SVGAGI (reference sequence). V was pared by 9 bases and J by 2 bases, with 13 bases between.

The chain joins TRBV7-6 to TRBJ1-2; TRBD1 matches 8 bases. The junction had 8 bases not matched to a gene; V was cut back by 6 bases and J by 8 bases. The CDR3 loop spans 13 amino acids. Germline loops: CDR1 SGHVS, CDR2 FNYEAQ. CDR3 region: CASRLTGVGGYTF. In DNA form, the CDR3 reads TGTGCCAGCAGATTGACAGGGGTGGGCGGCTACACCTTC.

The CDR3 sequence is CAGEGQGVDIQYF. CDR3 nucleotides: TGTGCCGGGGAGGGACAGGGAGTAGACATTCAGTACTTC. The rearrangement uses TRBV30 and TRBJ2-4; 9 bases match TRBD1. Unmatched junction bases numbered 10, after V lost 8 bases and J lost 8 bases. In germline, CDR1 is GTSNPN, CDR2 SVGIG (reference sequence). CDR3 length equals 13 residues.

J is TRBJ1-1 and V is TRBV7-9, with unresolved D. Germline V gene lookup returns CDR1 SEHNR and CDR2 FQNEAQ (reference sequence). This CDR3 is built from 15 residues. The V and J ends lost 4 bases and 1 base respectively, with 13 bases between them. The CDR3 coding sequence is TGTGCCAGCAGCTCCCGCGAGTTAGAGAACACTGAAGCTTTCTTT. Translating gives CASSSRELENTEAFF.

In the case of this clone: One junction end disagrees with the germline gene, perhaps due to a read error. V usage is TRBV4-2 and J usage is TRBJ2-7; the match to TRBD1 covers 9 bases. CDR3 length: 15 amino acids. Germline V gene sequence: CDR1 LGHNA, CDR2 YNFKEQ. CDR3 DNA sequence: TGTGCCAGCAGCCAAGATAGGACAGGGGCCCGCAACATCTCGTTC. Translated: CASSQDRTGARNISF.

V gene TRBV7-9 combines with J gene TRBJ1-2, with 7 bases identical to TRBD1. The V gene's germline CDR1 is SEHNR and CDR2 FQNEAQ (reference sequence). The CDR3 loop spans 14 amino acids. V was clipped by 4 bases and J by 4 bases; unmatched bases: 6. CDR3: CASSSPGQPYGYTF. The CDR3 bases are TGTGCCAGCAGCTCCCCGGGACAGCCCTATGGCTACACCTTC.

This chain joins TRBV9 and TRBJ2-2, with a tentative D call TRBD1 (6 bases). Trimming cost V 0 bases and J 0 bases, with 12 bases left between them. This CDR3 comprises 17 residues. Germline CDR1 SGDLS, CDR2 YYNGEE. CDR3 nucleotide sequence: TGTGCCAGCAGCGTAGCCGGACAGTTCGCGAACACCGGGGAGCTGTTTTTT. This codes for CASSVAGQFANTGELFF.

The genes are TRBV11-2 and TRBJ2-2, with 8 bases identical to TRBD2. The V segment lost 4 bases and the J segment 5 bases; nucleotides outside the gene matches: 9. The germline V gene encodes CDR1 SGHAT and CDR2 FQNNGV. CDR3 length: 16 amino acids. The CDR3 region has the DNA TGTGCCAGCAGCTCCCCGGGGGGGCCTGGAACCGGGGAGCTGTTTTTT. Translated: CASSSPGGPGTGELFF.

The chain links TRBV28 to TRBJ1-4, with 11 bases lining up with TRBD1. This CDR3 region has 15 residues. Germline CDR1 reads MDHEN; CDR2 reads SYDVKM. V trimming: 0 bases; J trimming: 6 bases; junction bases outside the gene matches: 0. CDR3 amino acids: CASSLWGQGDEKLFF. The CDR3 bases are TGTGCCAGCAGTTTATGGGGACAGGGGGATGAAAAACTGTTTTTT.

The chain employs TRBV30 and TRBJ1-2; no definite D call. CDR3 length: 17 amino acids. Germline-derived CDR1 and CDR2 are GTSNPN and SVGIG (reference sequence). V was clipped by 1 base and J by 0 bases, with 18 bases between them. CDR3 coding DNA: TGTGCCTGGAGTGACCCGATTTCGGAGGCTTCTAACTATGGCTACACCTTC. As protein: CAWSDPISEASNYGYTF.

The CDR3 here is CASRQGTEAFF. CDR3 sequence (DNA): TGTGCCAGCAGACAGGGCACTGAAGCTTTCTTT. The V gene is TRBV6-5, the J gene TRBJ1-1; D might be TRBD1 (6 bases). CDR3 length: 11 residues. The germline V and J ends were trimmed by 6 bases and 4 bases, with 6 bases remaining between them. Germline CDR1 MNHEY, CDR2 SVGAGI.

A few counts support this clone. J is TRBJ2-5 and V is TRBV5-1; 12 bases line up with TRBD2. The CDR3 has 16 residues. V shed 5 bases and J 4 bases; nucleotides not matched to a gene: 9. From germline, CDR1 is SGHRS and CDR2 YFSETQ. The CDR3 coding sequence is TGCGCCAGCAGTTCCGGACTAGCGGGGAGGGCAGAGACCCAGTACTTC. Its translation is CASSSGLAGRAETQYF.

This chain uses TRBV6-5 with TRBJ1-3; D is undetermined. This CDR3 spans 14 amino acids. CDR1 is MNHEY and CDR2 is SVGAGI in the germline V gene. The V and J ends lost 0 bases and 0 bases respectively, with 3 bases between them. CDR3 nucleotide sequence: TGTGCCAGCAGTTACTCGAGCTCTGGAAACACCATATATTTT. Amino acid sequence: CASSYSSSGNTIYF.

V gene TRBV29-1 combines with J gene TRBJ1-6; D perhaps matches TRBD1 (5 bases). The CDR3 has 13 amino acids. The V gene lost 6 bases and the J gene lost 7 bases, with 13 bases spanning the gap. Per germline, CDR1 SQVTM and CDR2 ANQGSEA. In nucleotides, the CDR3 is TGCAGCGTCAGGGATTTTAACAATTCACCCCTCCACTTT. This codes for CSVRDFNNSPLHF.

This clone has more than one count but fewer than ten. This rearrangement joins TRBV5-1 to TRBJ2-5; TRBD1 aligns across 7 bases. CDR1 is SGHRS, CDR2 YFSETQ, per germline. Germline trimming cut 2 bases from V and 6 bases from J; bases unmatched to any gene: 10. The CDR3 spans 15 residues. CDR3 region: CASSFRADREKTQYF. CDR3 coding DNA: TGCGCCAGCAGCTTTCGCGCCGACAGGGAAAAGACCCAGTACTTC.

The rearrangement links TRBV19 to TRBJ2-3, with 9 bases aligning to TRBD1. V gave up 3 bases and J gave up 6 bases; unmatched junction bases: 10. Germline V CDR1 and CDR2: LNHDA, SQIVND (reference sequence). CDR3 length: 16 amino acids. The CDR3 is CASSIRGQGEFDTQYF. The CDR3 nucleotides are TGTGCCAGTAGTATTAGGGGACAGGGCGAATTTGATACGCAGTATTTT.

J is TRBJ2-5 and V is TRBV5-5, with 8 bases matching TRBD1. V dropped 3 bases and J dropped 4; count of bases not matched to a gene: 5. The CDR3 covers 14 residues. Looked up from germline, CDR1 is SGHKS and CDR2 is YYEKEE (reference sequence). As DNA, the CDR3 is TGTGCCAGCAGCTACGGACAGGGTTTAGAGACCCAGTACTTC. Translating gives CASSYGQGLETQYF.

Note on this clone: The same CDR3 also results from other DNA sequences found in this sample. V usage is TRBV5-1 and J usage is TRBJ1-6; 8 positions match TRBD1. The CDR3 runs to 14 residues. Germline V lookup: CDR1 SGHRS, CDR2 YFSETQ. The V and J ends lost 0 bases and 7 bases, in that order; junction bases with no gene match: 0. CDR3 region: CASSLDRGNSPLHF. The CDR3 DNA is TGCGCCAGCAGCTTGGACAGGGGGAATTCACCCCTCCACTTT.

This clone was found once. This rearrangement joins TRBV4-2 to TRBJ2-3, with 8 bases identical to TRBD1. Germline V lookup: CDR1 LGHNA, CDR2 YNFKEQ. The ends lost 4 bases at V and 1 base at J; junction bases unmatched: 10. The CDR3 runs to 17 residues. This CDR3 reads CASSPIRTGKGTDTQYF. CDR3 DNA sequence: TGTGCCAGCAGCCCTATCCGGACAGGGAAGGGCACAGATACGCAGTATTTT.

This chain uses TRBV6-1 with TRBJ1-2, with D uncertain. V gave up 7 bases and J gave up 2 bases, with 5 bases separating them. Per the germline V gene, CDR1 is MNHNS and CDR2 is SASEGT. This CDR3 contains 11 residues. The CDR3 region has the DNA TGTGCCAGCACGGAGAACTATGGCTACACCTTC. It codes for CASTENYGYTF.

The rearrangement links TRBV7-2 to TRBJ2-3; 7 bases line up with TRBD2. The CDR3 has 17 residues. Trimming took 1 base from V and 2 from J; bases not matched to a gene: 9. Germline-derived CDR1 and CDR2 are SGHTA and FQGNSA. The CDR3 nucleotides read TGTGCCAGCAGCTTAGGCTTCGCGGGGGTGACCACAGATACGCAGTATTTT. This codes for CASSLGFAGVTTDTQYF.

The chain uses TRBV11-2 and TRBJ2-5; TRBD1 might be the D (6 bases). This CDR3 spans 16 amino acids. The germline V and J ends were trimmed by 1 base and 2 bases, with 14 bases remaining between them. Per the germline V gene, CDR1 is SGHAT and CDR2 is FQNNGV. CDR3 in amino acids: CASSLGVQGVQETQYF. As DNA, the CDR3 is TGTGCCAGCAGCTTAGGGGTACAGGGTGTACAAGAGACCCAGTACTTC.